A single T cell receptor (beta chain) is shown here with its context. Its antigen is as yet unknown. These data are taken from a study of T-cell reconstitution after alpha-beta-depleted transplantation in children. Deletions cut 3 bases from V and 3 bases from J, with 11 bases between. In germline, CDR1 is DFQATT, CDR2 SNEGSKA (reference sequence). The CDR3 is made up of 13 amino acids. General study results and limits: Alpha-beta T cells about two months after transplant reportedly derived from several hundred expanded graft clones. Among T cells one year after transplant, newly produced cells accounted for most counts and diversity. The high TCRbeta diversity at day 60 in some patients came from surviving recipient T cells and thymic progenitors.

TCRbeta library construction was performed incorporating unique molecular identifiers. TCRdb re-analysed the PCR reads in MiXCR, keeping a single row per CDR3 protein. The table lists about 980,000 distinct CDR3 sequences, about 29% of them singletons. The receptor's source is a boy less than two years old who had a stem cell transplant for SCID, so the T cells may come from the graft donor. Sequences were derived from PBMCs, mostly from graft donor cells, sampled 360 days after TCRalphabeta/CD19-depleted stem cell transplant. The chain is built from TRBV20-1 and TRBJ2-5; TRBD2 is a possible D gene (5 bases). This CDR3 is CSASWTQKETQYF. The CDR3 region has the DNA TGCAGTGCTAGTTGGACTCAGAAAGAGACCCAGTACTTC.